This is a list of T cell receptor beta chains from one sample in a study of T cells after yellow fever vaccination. MiXCR was run by TCRdb on the 5' RACE reads, yielding one entry per CDR3 protein. Of roughly 160,000 distinct CDR3 sequences in the sample, 6% to 7.5% were seen once. The sample here was CD4+ T cells sorted from PBMCs, taken about 5 days after the first yellow fever vaccination. The receptors were sampled from a man aged 18 to 29 who received the YFV17D yellow fever vaccine. Both conserved end residues are part of each CDR3. The order of the fields is CDR3 protein, CDR3 DNA, J gene, clone size, V gene, D gene. The D gene is left open where the match is weak. Clone size is shown for a subset of rows, as once, few, many or a class of expanded clone.

CASSVSGGVLDTQYF | TGTGCCAGCAGCGTGTCCGGGGGGGTGCTAGATACGCAGTATTTT | TRBJ2-3 | . | TRBV7-2 | TRBD2
CASSLRPLADYSNQPQHF | TGTGCCAGCAGCCTACGCCCCCTGGCAGACTATAGCAATCAGCCCCAGCATTTT | TRBJ1-5 | . | TRBV7-2 | .
CASSLWSAGNTEAFF | TGTGCCAGCAGTTTATGGTCGGCGGGGAACACTGAAGCTTTCTTT | TRBJ1-1 | many | TRBV12-3/TRBV12-4 | .
CASSSHKTDRLGETQYF | TGCGCCAGCAGCTCCCACAAAACCGACAGGCTTGGAGAGACCCAGTACTTC | TRBJ2-5 | many | TRBV5-1 | .
CASSLYRASYGYTF | TGTGCCAGCAGCTTATACCGAGCCTCCTATGGCTACACCTTC | TRBJ1-2 | few | TRBV7-8 | .
CASSHPGGEQYF | TGCGCCAGCAGCCACCCCGGGGGCGAGCAGTACTTC | TRBJ2-7 | few | TRBV4-1 | .
CASTASYEQYF | TGTGCCAGCACGGCCTCCTACGAGCAGTACTTC | TRBJ2-7 | . | TRBV6-2/TRBV6-3 | .
CASRQEIHSPLHF | TGTGCCAGCCGACAGGAAATTCATTCACCCCTCCACTTT | TRBJ1-6 | many | TRBV2 | .
CASSQNLQETQYF | TGCGCCAGCAGCCAGAATCTACAAGAGACCCAGTACTTC | TRBJ2-5 | many | TRBV4-1 | .
CAISAGGQPKYEQYF | TGTGCCATCAGTGCCGGAGGACAGCCTAAATACGAGCAGTACTTC | TRBJ2-7 | many | TRBV10-3 | .
CASSLVSGSSYEQYF | TGTGCCAGCAGCTTAGTTTCAGGTTCCTCCTACGAGCAGTACTTC | TRBJ2-7 | many | TRBV7-2 | .
CASSQSRRLAGSNEQFF | TGCGCCAGCAGTCAGAGCAGGAGACTAGCGGGGAGCAATGAGCAGTTCTTC | TRBJ2-1 | few | TRBV23-1 | TRBD2
CASSSLGQATQYF | TGCGCCAGCAGCTCGCTGGGACAGGCGACCCAGTACTTC | TRBJ2-5 | many | TRBV5-1 | TRBD1
CSASSVGGGPLHF | TGCAGTGCTAGTTCGGTGGGCGGGGGACCCCTCCACTTT | TRBJ1-6 | many | TRBV20-1 | .
CASREGYRGPNYGYTF | TGTGCCAGCAGAGAAGGGTACAGGGGGCCCAACTATGGCTACACCTTC | TRBJ1-2 | . | TRBV6-1 | TRBD1
CASSPLWGVSYNEQFF | TGCGCCAGCAGCCCACTCTGGGGTGTAAGCTACAATGAGCAGTTCTTC | TRBJ2-1 | many | TRBV4-3 | .
CASTYRDNNEQFF | TGCGCCAGCACATACAGGGACAACAATGAGCAGTTCTTC | TRBJ2-1 | . | TRBV5-1 | .
CASSLSSNQPQHF | TGTGCCAGCAGCTTAAGTAGCAATCAGCCCCAGCATTTT | TRBJ1-5 | many | TRBV11-2 | .
CASSPRGDGEKLFF | TGCGCCAGCAGCCCGAGGGGGGATGGTGAAAAACTGTTTTTT | TRBJ1-4 | . | TRBV5-1 | .